This T cell receptor beta chain was captured by sequencing in a study of cytotoxic CD8 clonotypes in ibrutinib-treated CLL. CDR3 size: 11 residues. Trimming took off 6 bases at V and 11 bases at J, with 17 bases between the two ends. Per the germline V gene, CDR1 is DFQATT and CDR2 is SNEGSKA (reference sequence). This clone turned up a few times. Antigen: not known. Study findings and constraints: On treatment, the uncommon public clonotypes contracted or remained stable.

Generated by immunoSEQ multiplex PCR, the TCRdb table keeps only in-frame clones and is missing some. The sample consists of about 270,000 clones, more than 70% of them appearing once. The gene calls are TRBV20-1 and TRBJ2-7, with a weak D call TRBD1 (6 bases). The sample in question was PBMCs, obtained at disease progression, from a patient treated with ibrutinib. This sequence was found in a human donor with chronic lymphocytic leukemia. CDR3 in DNA: TGCAGTGCCATTCAAGGGGGAAGTGAGTACTTC. It translates to CSAIQGGSEYF.